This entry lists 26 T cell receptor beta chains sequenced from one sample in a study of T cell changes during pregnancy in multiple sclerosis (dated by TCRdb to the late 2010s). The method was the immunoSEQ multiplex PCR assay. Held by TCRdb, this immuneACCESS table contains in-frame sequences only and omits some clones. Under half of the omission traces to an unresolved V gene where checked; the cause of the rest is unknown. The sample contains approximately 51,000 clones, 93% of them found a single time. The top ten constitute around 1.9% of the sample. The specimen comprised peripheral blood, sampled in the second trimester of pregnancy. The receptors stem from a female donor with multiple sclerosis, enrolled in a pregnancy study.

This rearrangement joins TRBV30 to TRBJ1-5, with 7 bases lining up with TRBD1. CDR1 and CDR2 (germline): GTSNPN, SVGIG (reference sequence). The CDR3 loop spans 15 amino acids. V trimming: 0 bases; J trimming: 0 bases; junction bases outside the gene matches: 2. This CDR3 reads CAWSVGGPSNQPQHF. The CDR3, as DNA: TGTGCCTGGAGTGTAGGGGGCCCTAGCAATCAGCCCCAGCATTTT.

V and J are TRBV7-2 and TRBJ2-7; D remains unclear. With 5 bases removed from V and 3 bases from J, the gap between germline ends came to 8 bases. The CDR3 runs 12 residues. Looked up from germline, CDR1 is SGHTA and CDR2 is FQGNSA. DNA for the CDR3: TGTGCCAGCAGCCGGAACTACTACGAGCAGTACTTC. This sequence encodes CASSRNYYEQYF.

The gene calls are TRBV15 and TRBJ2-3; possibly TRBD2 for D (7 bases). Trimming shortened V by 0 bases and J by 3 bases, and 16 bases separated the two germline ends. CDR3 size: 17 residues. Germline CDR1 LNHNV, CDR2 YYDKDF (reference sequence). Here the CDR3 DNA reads TGTGCCACCAGCAGAGACTCAATGGGGGGGCCGACAGATACGCAGTATTTT. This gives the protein CATSRDSMGGPTDTQYF.

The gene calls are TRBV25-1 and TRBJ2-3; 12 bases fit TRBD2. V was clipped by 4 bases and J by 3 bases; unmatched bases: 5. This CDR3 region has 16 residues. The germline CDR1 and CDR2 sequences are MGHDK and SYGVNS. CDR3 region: CASSVGTSGPTDTQYF. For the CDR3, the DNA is TGTGCCAGCAGTGTGGGGACTAGCGGGCCGACAGATACGCAGTATTTT.

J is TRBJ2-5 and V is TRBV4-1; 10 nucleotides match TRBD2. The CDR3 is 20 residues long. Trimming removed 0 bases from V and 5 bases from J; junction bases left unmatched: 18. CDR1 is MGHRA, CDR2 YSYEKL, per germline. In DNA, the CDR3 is TGCGCCAGCAGCCAAGATCCTAGCGGGAGCAAAAGGGATATATTGGAGACCCAGTACTTC. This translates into CASSQDPSGSKRDILETQYF.

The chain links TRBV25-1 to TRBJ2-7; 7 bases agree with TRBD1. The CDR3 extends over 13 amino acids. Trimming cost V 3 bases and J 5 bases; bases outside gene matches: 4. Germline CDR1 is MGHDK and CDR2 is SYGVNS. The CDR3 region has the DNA TGTGCCAGCAGTGATAAAGGGGGCCACGAGCAGTACTTC. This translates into CASSDKGGHEQYF.

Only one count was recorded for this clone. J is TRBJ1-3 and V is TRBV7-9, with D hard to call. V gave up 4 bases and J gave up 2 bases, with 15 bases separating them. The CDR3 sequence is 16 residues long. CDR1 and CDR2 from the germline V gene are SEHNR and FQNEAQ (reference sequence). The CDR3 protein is CASSYLVPGTGNTIYF. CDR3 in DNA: TGTGCCAGCAGCTACCTGGTTCCCGGGACTGGAAACACCATATATTTT.

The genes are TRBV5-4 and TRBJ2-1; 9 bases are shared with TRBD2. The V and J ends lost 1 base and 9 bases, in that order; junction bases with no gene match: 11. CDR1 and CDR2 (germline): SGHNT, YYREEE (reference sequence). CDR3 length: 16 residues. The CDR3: CASSLNAGGAGREQFF. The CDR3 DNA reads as TGTGCCAGCAGCTTGAATGCGGGAGGGGCGGGACGTGAGCAGTTCTTC.

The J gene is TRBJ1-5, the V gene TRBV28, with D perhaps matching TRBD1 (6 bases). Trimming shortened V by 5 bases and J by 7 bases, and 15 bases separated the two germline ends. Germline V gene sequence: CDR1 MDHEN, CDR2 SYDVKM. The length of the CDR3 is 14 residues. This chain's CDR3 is CASSPREGTQPQHF. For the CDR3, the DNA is TGTGCCAGCAGTCCCCGAGAGGGGACACAGCCCCAGCATTTT.

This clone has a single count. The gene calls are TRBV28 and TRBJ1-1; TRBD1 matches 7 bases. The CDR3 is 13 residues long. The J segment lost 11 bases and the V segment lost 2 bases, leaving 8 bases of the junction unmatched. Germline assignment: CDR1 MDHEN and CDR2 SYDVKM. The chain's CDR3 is CASSLEKGQRAFF. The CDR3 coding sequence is TGTGCCAGCAGTTTAGAGAAGGGACAGCGGGCTTTCTTT. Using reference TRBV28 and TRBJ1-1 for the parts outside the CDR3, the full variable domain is DVKVTQSSRYLVKRTGEKVFLECVQDMDHENMFWYRQDPGLGLRLIYFSYDVKMKEKGDIPEGYSVSREKKERFSLILESASTNQTSMYLCASSLEKGQRAFFGQGTRLTVV.

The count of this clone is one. The CDR3 sequence: CASSHLGVMLTEAFF. The CDR3 DNA is TGTGCCAGCAGTCACCTAGGGGTAATGTTGACTGAAGCTTTCTTT. The V gene is TRBV6-1, the J gene TRBJ1-1; TRBD1 might be the D (5 bases). V was pared by 5 bases and J by 5 bases, with 18 bases between. Germline V lookup: CDR1 MNHNS, CDR2 SASEGT. The CDR3 extends over 15 amino acids.

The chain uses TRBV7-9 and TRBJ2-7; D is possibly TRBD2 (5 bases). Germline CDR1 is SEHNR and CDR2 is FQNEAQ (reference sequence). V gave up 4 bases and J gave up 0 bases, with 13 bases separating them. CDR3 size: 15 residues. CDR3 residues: CASSSTRTSSYEQYF. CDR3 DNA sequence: TGTGCCAGCAGCTCCACTAGAACTAGCTCCTACGAGCAGTACTTC.

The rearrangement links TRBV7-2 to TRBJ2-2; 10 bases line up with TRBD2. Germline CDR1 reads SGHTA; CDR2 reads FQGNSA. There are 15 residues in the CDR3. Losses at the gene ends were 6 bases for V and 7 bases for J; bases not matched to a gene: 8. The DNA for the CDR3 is TGTGCCAGCAGGGAAAGACTAGCGGGTAACGGGGAGCTGTTTTTT. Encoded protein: CASRERLAGNGELFF.

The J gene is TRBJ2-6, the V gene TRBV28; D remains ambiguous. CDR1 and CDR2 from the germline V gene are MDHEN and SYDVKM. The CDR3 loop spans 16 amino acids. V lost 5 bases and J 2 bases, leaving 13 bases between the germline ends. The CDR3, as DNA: TGTGCCAGCAGTGTAGCCCCCCGCCCTGGGGCCAACGTCCTGACTTTC. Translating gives CASSVAPRPGANVLTF.

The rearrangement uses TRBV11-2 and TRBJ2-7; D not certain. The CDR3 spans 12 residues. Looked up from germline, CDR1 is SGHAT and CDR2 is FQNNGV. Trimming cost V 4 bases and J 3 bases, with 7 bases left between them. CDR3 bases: TGTGCCAGCAGCTCCGCCGGCTACGAGCAGTACTTC. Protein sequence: CASSSAGYEQYF.

The CDR3 here is CASSNGGEQYF. The DNA of the CDR3 is TGTGCCAGCAGTAACGGCGGCGAGCAGTACTTC. The chain combines TRBV6-5 with TRBJ2-5; D ambiguous. The J call is uncertain, as TRBJ2-7 better fits the DNA end. The CDR3 totals 11 residues. CDR1 is MNHEY and CDR2 is SVGAGI in the germline V gene.

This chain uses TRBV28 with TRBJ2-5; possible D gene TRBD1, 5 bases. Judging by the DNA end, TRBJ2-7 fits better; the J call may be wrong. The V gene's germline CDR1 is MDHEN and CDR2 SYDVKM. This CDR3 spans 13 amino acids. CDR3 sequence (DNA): TGTGCCAGCAGTTTAACAGGTTCTTCCGAGCAGTACTTC. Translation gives CASSLTGSSEQYF.

DNA of the CDR3: TGTGCCAGCAGCCCGCTGACAGGGGGCTCCTACGAGCAGTACTTC. Its translation: CASSPLTGGSYEQYF. The J gene is TRBJ2-7, the V gene TRBV14, with 9 bases aligning to TRBD1. The CDR3 runs 15 residues. Unmatched junction bases numbered 4, after V lost 4 bases and J lost 0 bases. Germline V gives CDR1 SGHDN, CDR2 FVKESK.

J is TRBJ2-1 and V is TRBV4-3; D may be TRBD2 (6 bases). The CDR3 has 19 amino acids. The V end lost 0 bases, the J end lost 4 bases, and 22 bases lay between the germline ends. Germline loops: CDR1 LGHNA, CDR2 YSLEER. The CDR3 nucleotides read TGCGCCAGCAGCCAAGACTGGGCTTCGGGAGCGGTATCGTACAATGAGCAGTTCTTC. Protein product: CASSQDWASGAVSYNEQFF.

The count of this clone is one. In nucleotides, the CDR3 is TGTGCCAGCTCAACAGGGGCCGGCACCGGCTACACCTTC. It translates to CASSTGAGTGYTF. The chain employs TRBV18 and TRBJ1-2; 7 bases map to TRBD1. This CDR3 comprises 13 residues. Germline-derived CDR1 and CDR2 are KGHSH and LQKENI. V shed 5 bases, J shed 8 bases, and the junction held 8 bases outside the gene matches. Based on the CDR3 plus reference TRBV18 and TRBJ1-2, the full variable domain is NAGVMQNPRHLVRRRGQEARLRCSPMKGHSHVYWYRQLPEEGLKFMVYLQKENIIDESGMPKERFSAEFPKEGPSILRIQQVVRGDSAAYFCASSTGAGTGYTFGSGTRLTVV.

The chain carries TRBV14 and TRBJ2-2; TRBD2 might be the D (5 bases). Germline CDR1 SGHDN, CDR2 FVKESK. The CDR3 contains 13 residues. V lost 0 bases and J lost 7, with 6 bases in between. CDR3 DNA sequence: TGTGCCAGCAGCCAAGATGGACTCGGGGAGCTGTTTTTT. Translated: CASSQDGLGELFF. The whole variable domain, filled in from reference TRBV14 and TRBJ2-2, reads EAGVTQFPSHSVIEKGQTVTLRCDPISGHDNLYWYRRVMGKEIKFLLHFVKESKQDESGMPNNRFLAERTGGTYSTLKVQPAELEDSGVYFCASSQDGLGELFFGEGSRLTVL.

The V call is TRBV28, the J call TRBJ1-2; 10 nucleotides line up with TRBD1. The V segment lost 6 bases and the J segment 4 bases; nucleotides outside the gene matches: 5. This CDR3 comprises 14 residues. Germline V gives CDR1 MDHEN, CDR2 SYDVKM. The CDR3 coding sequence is TGTGCCAGCAGGGGGACAGGGGCCGTCTATGGCTACACCTTC. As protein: CASRGTGAVYGYTF.

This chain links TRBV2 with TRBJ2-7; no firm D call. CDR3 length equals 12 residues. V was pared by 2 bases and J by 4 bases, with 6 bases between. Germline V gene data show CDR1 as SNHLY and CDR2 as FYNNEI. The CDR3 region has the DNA TGTGCCAGCAGTGAACCCACATACGAGCAGTACTTC. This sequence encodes CASSEPTYEQYF. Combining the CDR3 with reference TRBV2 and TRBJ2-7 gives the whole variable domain EPEVTQTPSHQVTQMGQEVILRCVPISNHLYFYWYRQILGQKVEFLVSFYNNEISEKSEIFDDQFSVERPDGSNFTLKIRSTKLEDSAMYFCASSEPTYEQYFGPGTRLTVT.

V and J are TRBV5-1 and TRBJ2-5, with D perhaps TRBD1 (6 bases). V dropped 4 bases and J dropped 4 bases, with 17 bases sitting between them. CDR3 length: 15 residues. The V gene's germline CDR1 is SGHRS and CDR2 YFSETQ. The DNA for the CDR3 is TGCGCCAGCAGCCAATCGACAGGTCAGGGAGAGACCCAGTACTTC. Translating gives CASSQSTGQGETQYF. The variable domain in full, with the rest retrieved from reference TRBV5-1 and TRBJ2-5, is KAGVTQTPRYLIKTRGQQVTLSCSPISGHRSVSWYQQTPGQGLQFLFEYFSETQRNKGNFPGRFSGRQFSNSRSEMNVSTLELGDSALYLCASSQSTGQGETQYFGPGTRLLVL.

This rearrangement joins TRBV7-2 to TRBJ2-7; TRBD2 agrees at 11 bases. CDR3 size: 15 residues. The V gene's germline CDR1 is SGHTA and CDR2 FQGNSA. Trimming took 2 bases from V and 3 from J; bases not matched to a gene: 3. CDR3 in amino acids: CASSLSGLAVYEQYF. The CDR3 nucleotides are TGTGCCAGCAGCTTATCGGGACTAGCGGTCTACGAGCAGTACTTC.

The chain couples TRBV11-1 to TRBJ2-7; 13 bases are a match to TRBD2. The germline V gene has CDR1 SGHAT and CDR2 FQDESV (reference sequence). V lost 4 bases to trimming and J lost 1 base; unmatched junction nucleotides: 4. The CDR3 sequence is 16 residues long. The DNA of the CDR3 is TGTGCCAGCAGCTGGACTAGCGGGAGCGCTTCCTACGAGCAGTACTTC. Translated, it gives CASSWTSGSASYEQYF. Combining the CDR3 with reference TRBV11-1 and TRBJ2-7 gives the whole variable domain EAEVAQSPRYKITEKSQAVAFWCDPISGHATLYWYRQILGQGPELLVQFQDESVVDDSQLPKDRFSAERLKGVDSTLKIQPAELGDSAMYLCASSWTSGSASYEQYFGPGTRLTVT.